These 14 T cell receptor beta chains were sequenced from one sample in a study of T cells in Graves' hyperthyroidism and ophthalmopathy. Amplified TCR beta CDR3 regions derived from RNA transcripts. TCR CDR3 regions were first amplified by RT-PCR with HTBI primers. TCRdb reprocessed the multiplex PCR reads via MiXCR and lists one record per CDR3 protein. The table records 90,000 to 120,000 distinct CDR3 sequences, 15% to 20% of them present only once. The specimen sequenced was blood. The receptors originated from a woman aged 50 to 60 with Graves' hyperthyroidism.

This clonotype was seen ten or more times. This chain links TRBV12-3 or TRBV12-4 with TRBJ1-2; TRBD1 agrees at 11 bases. The CDR3 is made up of 14 amino acids. V gave up 2 bases and J gave up 7 bases; unmatched junction bases: 3. Here the CDR3 DNA reads TGTGCCAGCAGTTTATATGGGACAGGGGGTGGCTACACCTTC. This translates into CASSLYGTGGGYTF.

The V call is TRBV6-1, the J call TRBJ1-1, with D unresolved. The CDR3 has 13 amino acids. Germline lookup yields CDR1 MNHNS and CDR2 SASEGT. V lost 3 bases, J lost 5 bases, and 10 bases lay in between. The CDR3 sequence is CASSDGVWTEAFF. For the CDR3, the DNA is TGTGCCAGCAGTGATGGGGTGTGGACTGAAGCTTTCTTT.

Ten or more counts support this clonotype. The chain joins TRBV5-1 to TRBJ1-1, with D possibly matching TRBD1 (5 bases). Germline V gene sequence: CDR1 SGHRS, CDR2 YFSETQ. CDR3 length: 14 amino acids. V lost 1 base and J lost 2, with 9 bases in between. CDR3: CASSLIQANTEAFF. The CDR3 DNA reads as TGCGCCAGCAGCTTGATACAGGCAAACACTGAAGCTTTCTTT.

The table lists this clonotype with many counts. The chain couples TRBV20-1 to TRBJ2-3, with 7 nucleotides matching TRBD2. This CDR3 has 15 residues. After removal of 5 bases from V and 0 bases from J, the junction contained 8 bases not matched to a gene. Germline CDR1 and CDR2: DFQATT and SNEGSKA (reference sequence). CDR3 residues: CSARKASGSTDTQYF. CDR3 sequence (DNA): TGCAGTGCTCGGAAAGCTAGCGGAAGCACAGATACGCAGTATTTT.

The V call is TRBV6-1, the J call TRBJ1-3; possible D gene TRBD1, 5 bases. Germline V CDR1 and CDR2: MNHNS, SASEGT. V lost 4 bases to trimming and J lost 3 bases, with 7 bases between them. This CDR3 contains 13 residues. CDR3 in amino acids: CASSGRVGNTIYF. CDR3 DNA: TGTGCCAGCAGTGGCAGGGTTGGAAACACCATATATTTT.

This clonotype was recorded at least ten times. CDR3 in amino acids: CASSRLGPGELFF. The CDR3 DNA follows: TGTGCCAGCAGCCGACTAGGACCCGGGGAGCTGTTTTTT. The V gene is TRBV2, the J gene TRBJ2-2; D is perhaps TRBD2 (6 bases). Germline CDR1 and CDR2: SNHLY and FYNNEI. V dropped 6 bases and J dropped 6 bases, with 11 bases sitting between them. The CDR3 runs 13 residues.

This clonotype was detected many times. The rearrangement joins TRBV12-3 or TRBV12-4 to TRBJ1-1; D unresolved. Deletions cut 6 bases from V and 7 bases from J, with 12 bases between. CDR3 size: 12 residues. The CDR3 sequence: CASSQTVLEAFF. For the CDR3, the DNA is TGTGCCAGCAGCCAAACGGTGCTTGAAGCTTTCTTT.

The table lists this clonotype with many counts. V gene TRBV2 combines with J gene TRBJ2-7, with TRBD1 identical over 12 bases. This CDR3 comprises 15 residues. CDR1 is SNHLY, CDR2 FYNNEI, per germline. V lost 6 bases, J lost 5 bases, and 8 bases stayed unmatched. CDR3 protein: CASSEPGQGADEQYV. DNA for the CDR3: TGTGCCAGCAGCGAGCCGGGACAGGGGGCCGACGAGCAGTACGTC.

This clonotype turned up a few times. The rearrangement joins TRBV6-1 to TRBJ2-7; 11 bases are shared with TRBD2. The CDR3 contains 18 residues. The germline CDR1 and CDR2 sequences are MNHNS and SASEGT. Germline trimming cut 1 base from V and 2 bases from J; bases unmatched to any gene: 10. CDR3 amino acids: CASSEGRTSGWGTYEQYF. Written as DNA, the CDR3 is TGTGCCAGCAGTGAAGGAAGGACTAGCGGGTGGGGAACCTACGAGCAGTACTTC.

This clonotype was counted ten times or more. The genes are TRBV10-3 and TRBJ1-5, with 7 nucleotides matching TRBD1. Germline V gives CDR1 ENHRY, CDR2 SYGVKD. Losses at the gene ends were 2 bases for V and 3 bases for J; bases not matched to a gene: 7. The CDR3 runs to 16 residues. The CDR3 nucleotides read TGTGCCATCAGTGAGAGGGGCAGGGGGGCCAATCAGCCCCAGCATTTT. This sequence encodes CAISERGRGANQPQHF.

There are many counts of this clonotype. This chain joins TRBV20-1 and TRBJ2-2, with D perhaps given as TRBD1 or TRBD2 (7 bases each). The CDR3 is made up of 15 amino acids. CDR1 and CDR2 (germline): DFQATT, SNEGSKA (reference sequence). Between the trimmed V and J ends, which lost 3 bases and 6 bases, there was a span of 17 bases. CDR3 sequence reads: CSARLQGGISGELFF. CDR3 sequence (DNA): TGCAGTGCTAGGTTGCAGGGGGGGATCTCCGGGGAGCTGTTTTTT.

In this sample, this clonotype turned up once. This chain uses TRBV7-9 with TRBJ2-1, with 7 bases lining up with TRBD2. The CDR3 runs 14 residues. Germline CDR1 is SEHNR and CDR2 is FQNEAQ (reference sequence). V was clipped by 1 base and J by 7 bases; unmatched bases: 4. The CDR3 region has the DNA TGTGCCAGCAGCTTAGTCGGCGGGGGAAATGAGCAGTTCTTC. Protein product: CASSLVGGGNEQFF.

This clonotype appeared a few times. CDR3 amino acids: CASSTHPIGIPGDTDTQYF. The CDR3 region has the DNA TGTGCCAGCAGTACCCACCCAATCGGCATCCCAGGTGACACAGATACGCAGTATTTT. The gene calls are TRBV6-5 and TRBJ2-3; unclear D gene. From germline, CDR1 is MNHEY and CDR2 SVGAGI. Trimming stripped 5 bases from V and 2 bases from J, with 26 bases between. This CDR3 is 19 amino acids long.

This clonotype has a count of ten or more. The chain is built from TRBV28 and TRBJ2-5; 7 nucleotides line up with TRBD2. V shed 1 base, J shed 4 bases, and the junction held 9 bases outside the gene matches. The CDR3 totals 16 residues. Germline V gene lookup returns CDR1 MDHEN and CDR2 SYDVKM. The chain's CDR3 is CASSLLRGGPRETQYF. DNA of the CDR3: TGTGCCAGCAGTTTATTGAGGGGAGGGCCGCGAGAGACCCAGTACTTC.